These 3 T cell receptor beta chains were sequenced from one sample in a study of T cells in Graves' hyperthyroidism and ophthalmopathy (dated by TCRdb to the late 2010s). The library was generated by multiplex PCR. The instrument was an Illumina HiSeq 2000. Amplification of TCR beta CDR3 regions was carried out from RNA transcripts. The TCR CDR3 was subjected to a first round of RT-PCR using the HTBI primer set and the Qiagen OneStep RT-PCR kit. The public reads were reanalyzed by TCRdb: fastp trimming at Q25, MiXCR alignment, in-frame beta chains only. Rows with one shared CDR3 protein collapse into an entry with the most common genes and DNA. The sample has approximately 710,000 distinct CDR3 sequences on record, 15% to 20% of them singletons. Roughly 16% of the sample goes to the ten largest clones. The sequencing input was blood. Every receptor here comes from a middle-aged man with Graves' hyperthyroidism.

The chain combines TRBV19 with TRBJ1-1; D uncertain. V lost 8 bases to trimming and J lost 0 bases, with 7 bases between them. Germline-derived CDR1 and CDR2 are LNHDA and SQIVND (reference sequence). This CDR3 has 12 residues. CDR3 nucleotide sequence: TGTGCCAGTGACGACTTGAACACTGAAGCTTTCTTT. Translation gives CASDDLNTEAFF.

Ten or more counts support this clonotype. The rearrangement links TRBV3-1 to TRBJ1-1, with 9 bases that match TRBD1. The CDR3 covers 13 residues. Trimming removed 4 bases from V and 6 bases from J; junction bases left unmatched: 3. The V gene's germline CDR1 is LGHDT and CDR2 YNNKEL (reference sequence). CDR3 residues: CASSPTGGSEAFF. As DNA, the CDR3 is TGTGCCAGCAGCCCTACAGGGGGCTCTGAAGCTTTCTTT.

Regarding this clonotype: Because it lacks the conserved phenylalanine or tryptophan at the end, this CDR3 is likely a read error. It is unclear where the CDR3 begins or ends on the DNA, so no DNA is shown, and the CDR3 is as TCRdb lists it. The chain combines TRBV2 with TRBJ2-1; the table calls TRBD2, which could not be checked here. The CDR3 totals 20 residues, both ends included. CDR1 is SNHLY, CDR2 FYNNEI, per germline. The CDR3 region is CATPIRYDGTSGSRSHELFV.